This T cell receptor beta chain was retrieved from a study of blood T cell repertoires in COVID-19. On the study more broadly: Sample material is recorded as cDNA or gDNA derived from T cells, B-cell-depleted T cells, or PBMCs.

Original processing methods: Estimation of nucleated cell counts was performed using reference gene primer amplification. Libraries were prepared by immunoSEQ multiplex PCR; TCRdb keeps only in-frame clonotypes and omits some of them. V and J calls and clone size are those listed in that table; D and trimming were worked out from the DNA. The sample lists some 130,000 clones; roughly four fifths were seen once. The receptor comes from a woman aged 45-60 years with acute or convalescent COVID-19. Specimen: peripheral blood.

The CDR3 nucleotides are TGTGCCGTTAGGGCAGGGGCAATCACTGAAGCTTTCTTT. Translating gives CAVRAGAITEAFF. This chain links TRBV6-5 with TRBJ1-1, with D perhaps matching TRBD1 (6 bases). Deletions cut 11 bases from V and 4 bases from J, with 17 bases between. The length of the CDR3 is 13 residues. The germline V gene encodes CDR1 MNHEY and CDR2 SVGAGI.